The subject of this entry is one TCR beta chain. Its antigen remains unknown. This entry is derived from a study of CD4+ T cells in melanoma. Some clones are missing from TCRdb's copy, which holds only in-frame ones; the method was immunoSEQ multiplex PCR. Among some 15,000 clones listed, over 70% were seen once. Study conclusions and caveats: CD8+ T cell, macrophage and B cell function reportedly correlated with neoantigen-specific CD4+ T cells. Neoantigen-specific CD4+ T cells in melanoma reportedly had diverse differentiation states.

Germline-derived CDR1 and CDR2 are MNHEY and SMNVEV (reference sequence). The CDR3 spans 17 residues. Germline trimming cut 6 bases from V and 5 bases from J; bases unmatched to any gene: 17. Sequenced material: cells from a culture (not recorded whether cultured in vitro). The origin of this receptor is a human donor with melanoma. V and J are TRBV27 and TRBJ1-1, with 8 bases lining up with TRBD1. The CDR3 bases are TGTGCCAGCAGAACTTTTTACAGGGGGTCGGGGGTAACTGAAGCTTTCTTT. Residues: CASRTFYRGSGVTEAFF.